This T cell receptor beta chain originates from a study of T cells after posttransplantation cyclophosphamide. The assay was immunoSEQ multiplex PCR, and TCRdb's table has in-frame clones only and misses some. The sample has tens of thousands of clones, none seen only once. On the day of bone marrow donation, the related graft donor provided peripheral blood. CDR1 and CDR2 (germline): MDHEN, SYDVKM. The CDR3 runs 18 residues. The junction had 12 bases not matched to a gene; V was cut back by 6 bases and J by 5 bases. This clone showed up just a few times. Sequencing input: PBMCs. The chain employs TRBV28 and TRBJ2-2; 13 nucleotides align to TRBD2. The TCR originated in a woman aged 60-75 years in good health, CMV-negative, and a related stem cell transplant donor. The CDR3 loop is CASSRGLAGEPRTGELFF. In nucleotides, the CDR3 is TGTGCCAGCAGCCGCGGACTAGCGGGGGAGCCGCGGACCGGGGAGCTGTTTTTT. Full variable domain (missing parts from reference TRBV28 and TRBJ2-2): DVKVTQSSRYLVKRTGEKVFLECVQDMDHENMFWYRQDPGLGLRLIYFSYDVKMKEKGDIPEGYSVSREKKERFSLILESASTNQTSMYLCASSRGLAGEPRTGELFFGEGSRLTVL.